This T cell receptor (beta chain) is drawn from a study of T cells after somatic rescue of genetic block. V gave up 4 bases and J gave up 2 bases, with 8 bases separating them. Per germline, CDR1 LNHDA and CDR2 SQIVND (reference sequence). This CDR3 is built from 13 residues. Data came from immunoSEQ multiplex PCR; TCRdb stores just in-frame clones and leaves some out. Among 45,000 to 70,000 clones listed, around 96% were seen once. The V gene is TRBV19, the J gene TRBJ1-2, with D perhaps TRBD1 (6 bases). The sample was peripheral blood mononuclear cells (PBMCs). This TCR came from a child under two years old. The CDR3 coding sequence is TGTGCCAGTAGTAGGGACACCAACTATGGCTACACCTTC. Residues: CASSRDTNYGYTF.